This T cell receptor beta chain stems from a study of shared clonotypes between healthy human individuals. This CDR3 has 16 residues. Germline assignment: CDR1 KGHSH and CDR2 LQKENI. V shed 5 bases and J 4 bases; nucleotides not matched to a gene: 5. At the deep level, the assay was run. Repertoires were generated with immunoSEQ multiplex PCR, while TCRdb's copy carries only in-frame clones and drops some. The table lists some 490,000 clones, around 73% of them singletons. Material: PBMCs. The TCR sequence derives from a woman between 40 and 55 years old in good health. Some clones in this sample may be carry-over from other donors' samples. The chain combines TRBV18 with TRBJ2-3; 14 bases are a match to TRBD2. CDR3 residues: CASSSWTSGRPDTQYF. DNA for the CDR3: TGTGCCAGCTCATCCTGGACTAGCGGGAGGCCAGATACGCAGTATTTT.